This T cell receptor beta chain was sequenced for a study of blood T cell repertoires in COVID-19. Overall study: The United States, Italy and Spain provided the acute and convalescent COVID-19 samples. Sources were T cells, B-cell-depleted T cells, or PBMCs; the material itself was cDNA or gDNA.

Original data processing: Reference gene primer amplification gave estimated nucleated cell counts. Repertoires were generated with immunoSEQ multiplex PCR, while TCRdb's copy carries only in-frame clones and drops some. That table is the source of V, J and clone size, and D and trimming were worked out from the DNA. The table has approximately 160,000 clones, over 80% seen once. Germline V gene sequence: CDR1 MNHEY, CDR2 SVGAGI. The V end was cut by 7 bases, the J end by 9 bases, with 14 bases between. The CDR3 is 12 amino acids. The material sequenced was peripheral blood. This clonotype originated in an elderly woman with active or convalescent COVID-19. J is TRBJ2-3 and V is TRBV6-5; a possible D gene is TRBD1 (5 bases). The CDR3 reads CASTRVGGTQYF. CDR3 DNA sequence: TGTGCCAGCACCAGGGTTGGTGGCACGCAGTATTTT.